Listed below are T cell receptor beta chains from one sample, sequenced in a study of blood T cell repertoires in COVID-19. Assay used: immunoSEQ multiplex PCR; TCRdb lists only in-frame clones, some missing. The sample lists about 210,000 clones, just under 90% occurring once. Source material: PBMCs or T cells enriched from blood (not recorded which). Source of these receptors: a man under 40 who had recovered from COVID-19. Both conserved end residues are part of each CDR3. Fields, in order: clone size, J gene, D gene, V gene, CDR3 DNA, CDR3 protein. A D gene is named only where the DNA matches it firmly. Where a row states a size, it is once, few, many or the class of an expanded clone; other rows omit it.

size: NA; J: TRBJ1-4; D: TRBD1; V: TRBV27; DNA: TGTGCCAGCAGTCCGCACTGGACAGGGGCAACTAATGAAAAACTGTTTTTT; CDR3: CASSPHWTGATNEKLFF
size: once; J: TRBJ2-5; D: TRBD1; V: TRBV3-1/TRBV3-2; DNA: TGTGCCAGCAGCCAAGATCTCAGGGGGGAGACCCAGTACTTC; CDR3: CASSQDLRGETQYF
size: NA; J: TRBJ2-7; D: TRBD2; V: TRBV7-8; DNA: TGTGCCAGCAAACTAGCGGGATACGAGCAGTACTTC; CDR3: CASKLAGYEQYF
size: NA; J: TRBJ1-2; D: NA; V: TRBV2; DNA: TGTGCCAGCAGTGGCGACACGGTCTATGGCTACACCTTC; CDR3: CASSGDTVYGYTF
size: NA; J: TRBJ2-1; D: TRBD2; V: TRBV13; DNA: TGTGCCAGCAGTTCCGGGACTAGCGGAAACAATGAGCAGTTCTTC; CDR3: CASSSGTSGNNEQFF
size: NA; J: TRBJ1-2; D: NA; V: TRBV5-1; DNA: TGCGCCAGCAGCTTGGAACAGGGTCACTATGGCTACACCTTC; CDR3: CASSLEQGHYGYTF
size: few; J: TRBJ1-5; D: TRBD1; V: TRBV19; DNA: TGTGCCAGTAGAACTGACAGGGCAGCGTATCAGCCCCAGCATTTT; CDR3: CASRTDRAAYQPQHF
size: once; J: TRBJ1-2; D: TRBD1; V: TRBV19; DNA: TGTGCCACCTCTCCAGGGGGGTCCTATGGCTACACCTTC; CDR3: CATSPGGSYGYTF
size: NA; J: TRBJ2-7; D: NA; V: TRBV19; DNA: TGTGCCAGTAGTACGGCAGGGTCCTACGAGCAGTACTTC; CDR3: CASSTAGSYEQYF
size: NA; J: TRBJ2-3; D: NA; V: TRBV15; DNA: TGTGCCACCAGCAGAGTAGGGCAGGGTAGTAAGGTTACGCAGTATTTT; CDR3: CATSRVGQGSKVTQYF